This T cell receptor beta chain was documented in a study of blood T cells in healthy people across ages. Study results and limitations: Diversity was estimated from one million T cells, and these estimates were considered underestimates.

A second 7 to 11 cycle PCR used barcoded and J-beta primers. TCRdb itself ran the 5' RACE reads through MiXCR, one entry per CDR3 protein. The table lists some 1.8 million distinct CDR3 sequences, 35% to 50% of them singletons. On this clonotype itself: Its antigen remains unidentified.

The origin of this receptor is a human donor in good health. The sample consisted of blood.

This chain's CDR3 is CASSSKSEGARGYTF. CDR3 sequence (DNA): TGTGCCAGCAGTTCGAAGAGCGAGGGGGCGCGTGGCTACACCTTC. This rearrangement joins TRBV7-2 to TRBJ1-2; 7 nucleotides align to TRBD1. The V segment lost 6 bases and the J segment 7 bases; nucleotides outside the gene matches: 14. This CDR3 spans 15 amino acids. Germline V lookup: CDR1 SGHTA, CDR2 FQGNSA.